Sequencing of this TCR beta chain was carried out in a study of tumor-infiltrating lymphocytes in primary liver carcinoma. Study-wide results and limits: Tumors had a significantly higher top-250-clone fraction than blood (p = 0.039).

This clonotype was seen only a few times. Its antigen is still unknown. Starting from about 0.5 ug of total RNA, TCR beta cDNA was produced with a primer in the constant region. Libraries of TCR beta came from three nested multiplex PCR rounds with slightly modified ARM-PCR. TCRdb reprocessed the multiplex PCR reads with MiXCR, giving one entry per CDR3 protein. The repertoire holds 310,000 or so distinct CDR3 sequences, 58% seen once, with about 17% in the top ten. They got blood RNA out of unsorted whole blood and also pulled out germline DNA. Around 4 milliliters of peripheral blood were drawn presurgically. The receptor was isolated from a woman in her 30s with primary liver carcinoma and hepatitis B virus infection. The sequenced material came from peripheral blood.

The CDR3 is CASSLAFGSGSSYEQYF. CDR3 coding DNA: TGTGCCAGCAGCTTGGCCTTTGGTAGCGGAAGCTCCTACGAGCAGTACTTC. This chain links TRBV5-6 with TRBJ2-7, with D possibly matching TRBD2 (6 bases). Per germline, CDR1 SGHDT and CDR2 YYEEEE. This CDR3 is 17 amino acids long. V was pared by 0 bases and J by 0 bases, with 16 bases between.